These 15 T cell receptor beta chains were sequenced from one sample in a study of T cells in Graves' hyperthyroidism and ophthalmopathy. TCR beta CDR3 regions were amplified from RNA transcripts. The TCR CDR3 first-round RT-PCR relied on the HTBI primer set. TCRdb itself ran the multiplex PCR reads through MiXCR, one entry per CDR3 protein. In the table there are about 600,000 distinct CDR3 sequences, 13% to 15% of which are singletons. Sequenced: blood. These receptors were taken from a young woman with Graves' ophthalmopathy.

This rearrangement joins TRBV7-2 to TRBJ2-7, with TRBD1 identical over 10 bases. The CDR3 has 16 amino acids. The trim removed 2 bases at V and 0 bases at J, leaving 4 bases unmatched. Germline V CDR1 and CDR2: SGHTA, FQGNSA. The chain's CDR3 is CASSLRTGGSSYEQYF. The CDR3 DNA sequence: TGTGCCAGCAGCTTAAGGACAGGGGGGAGCTCCTACGAGCAGTACTTC.

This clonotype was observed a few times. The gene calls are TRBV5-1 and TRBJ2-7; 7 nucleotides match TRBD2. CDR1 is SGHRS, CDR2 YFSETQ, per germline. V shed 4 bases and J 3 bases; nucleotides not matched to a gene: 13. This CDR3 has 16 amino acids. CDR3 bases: TGCGCCAGCAGCCCCCTTTCTTCGCGGGAGCGCTACGAGCAGTACTTC. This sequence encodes CASSPLSSRERYEQYF.

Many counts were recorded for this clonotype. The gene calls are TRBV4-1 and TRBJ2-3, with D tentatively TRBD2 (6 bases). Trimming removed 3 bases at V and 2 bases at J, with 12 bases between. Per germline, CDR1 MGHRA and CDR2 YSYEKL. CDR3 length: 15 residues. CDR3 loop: CASSQGRLPTDTQYF. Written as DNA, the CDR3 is TGCGCCAGCAGCCAGGGGAGGCTCCCCACAGATACGCAGTATTTT.

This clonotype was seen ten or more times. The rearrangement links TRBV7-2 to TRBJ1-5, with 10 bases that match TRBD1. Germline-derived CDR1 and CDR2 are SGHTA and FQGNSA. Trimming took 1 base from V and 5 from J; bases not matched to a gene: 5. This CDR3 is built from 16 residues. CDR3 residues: CASSLEGQGIDQPQHF. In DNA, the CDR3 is TGTGCCAGCAGCTTAGAGGGACAGGGGATAGATCAGCCCCAGCATTTT.

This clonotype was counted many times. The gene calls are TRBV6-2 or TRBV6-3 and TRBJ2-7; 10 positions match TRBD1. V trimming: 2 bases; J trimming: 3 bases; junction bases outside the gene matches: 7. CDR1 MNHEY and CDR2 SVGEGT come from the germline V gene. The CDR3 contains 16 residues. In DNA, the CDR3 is TGTGCCAGCAGTTACCCCCAGGACAGGGGGATCTACGAGCAGTACTTC. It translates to CASSYPQDRGIYEQYF.

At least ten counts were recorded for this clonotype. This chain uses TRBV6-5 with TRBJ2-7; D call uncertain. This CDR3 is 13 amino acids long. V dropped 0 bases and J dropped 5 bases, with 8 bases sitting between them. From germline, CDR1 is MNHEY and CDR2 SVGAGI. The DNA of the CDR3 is TGTGCCAGCAGTTACTCCTCCAGAAACGAGCAGTACTTC. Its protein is CASSYSSRNEQYF.

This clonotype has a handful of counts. CDR3 DNA sequence: TGTGCCAGCAGTGCGACACCCCCGGGGGAGCAGTTCTTC. As protein: CASSATPPGEQFF. The rearrangement links TRBV28 to TRBJ2-1, with a possible D match to TRBD2 (5 bases). Trimming removed 5 bases at V and 10 bases at J, with 15 bases between. The CDR3 spans 13 residues. CDR1 is MDHEN and CDR2 is SYDVKM in the germline V gene.

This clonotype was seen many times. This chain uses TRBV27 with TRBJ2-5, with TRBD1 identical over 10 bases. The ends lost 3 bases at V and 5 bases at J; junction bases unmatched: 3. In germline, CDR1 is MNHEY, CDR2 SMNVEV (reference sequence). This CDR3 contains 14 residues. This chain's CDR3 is CASSFGTGVETQYF. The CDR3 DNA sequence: TGTGCCAGCAGTTTCGGGACAGGGGTGGAGACCCAGTACTTC.

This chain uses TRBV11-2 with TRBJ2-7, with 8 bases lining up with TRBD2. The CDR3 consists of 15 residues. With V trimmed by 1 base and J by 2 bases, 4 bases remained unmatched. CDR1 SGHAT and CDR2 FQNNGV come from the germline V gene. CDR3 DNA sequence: TGTGCCAGCAGCTTAGCGGGAGGGCCTCCCTACGAGCAGTACTTC. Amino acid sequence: CASSLAGGPPYEQYF.

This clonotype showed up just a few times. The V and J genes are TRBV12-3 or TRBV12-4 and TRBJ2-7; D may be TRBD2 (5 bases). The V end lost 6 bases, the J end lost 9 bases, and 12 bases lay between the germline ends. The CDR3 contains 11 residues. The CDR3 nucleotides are TGTGCCAGCAGCTCTAGGAGCGGGCAGTACTTC. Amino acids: CASSSRSGQYF.

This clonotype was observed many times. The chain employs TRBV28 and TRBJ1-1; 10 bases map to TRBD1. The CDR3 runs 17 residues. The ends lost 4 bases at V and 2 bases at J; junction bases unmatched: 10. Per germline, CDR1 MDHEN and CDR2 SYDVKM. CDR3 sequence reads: CASSSPRTGGGNTEAFF. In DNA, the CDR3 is TGTGCCAGCAGTTCCCCTCGGACAGGGGGGGGAAACACTGAAGCTTTCTTT.

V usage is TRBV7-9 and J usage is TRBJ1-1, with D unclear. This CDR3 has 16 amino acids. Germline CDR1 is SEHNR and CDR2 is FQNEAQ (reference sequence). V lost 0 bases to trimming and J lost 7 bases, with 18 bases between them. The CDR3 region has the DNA TGTGCCAGCAGCTTAGCCTGGGATGTGGGTTCGGTTGAAGCTTTCTTT. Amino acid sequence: CASSLAWDVGSVEAFF.

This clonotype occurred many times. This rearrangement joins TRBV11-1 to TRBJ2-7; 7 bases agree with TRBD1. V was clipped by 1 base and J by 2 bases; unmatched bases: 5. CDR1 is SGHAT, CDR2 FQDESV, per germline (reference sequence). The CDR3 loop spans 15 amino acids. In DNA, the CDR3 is TGTGCCAGCAGCTTAGTTGGGACAGACCCCTACGAGCAGTACTTC. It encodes CASSLVGTDPYEQYF.

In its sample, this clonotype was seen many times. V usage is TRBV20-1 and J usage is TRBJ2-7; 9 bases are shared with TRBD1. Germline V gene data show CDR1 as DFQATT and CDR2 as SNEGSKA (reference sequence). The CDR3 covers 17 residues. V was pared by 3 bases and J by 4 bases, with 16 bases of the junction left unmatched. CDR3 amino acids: CSARDKLARTGVYEQYF. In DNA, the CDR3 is TGCAGTGCTAGGGACAAACTAGCCCGGACAGGGGTATACGAGCAGTACTTC.

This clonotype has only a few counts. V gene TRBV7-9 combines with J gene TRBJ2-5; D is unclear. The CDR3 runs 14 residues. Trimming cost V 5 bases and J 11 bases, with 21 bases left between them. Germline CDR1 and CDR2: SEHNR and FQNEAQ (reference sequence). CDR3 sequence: CASSPSSTSHLQYF. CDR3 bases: TGTGCCAGCAGCCCATCATCGACATCTCATCTACAGTACTTC.